Sequencing of this T cell receptor beta chain was carried out in a study of blood T cell repertoires in COVID-19. Study context: Material from acute and convalescent COVID-19 was sourced from the United States, Italy and Spain. The cDNA or gDNA used as material had been derived from T cells, B-cell-depleted T cells, or PBMCs.

Authors' methods: Estimation of nucleated cell counts relied on the amplification of reference gene primers. The data were produced by immunoSEQ multiplex PCR, yet TCRdb's version contains in-frame clones alone and is incomplete. That table gives V, J and clone size, and the DNA gave D and trimming. The sample has 220,000 or so clones; 89% are singletons. The CDR3 loop spans 14 amino acids. The V gene's germline CDR1 is MGHRA and CDR2 YSYEKL. The V segment lost 4 bases and the J segment 3 bases; nucleotides outside the gene matches: 0. This chain joins TRBV4-1 and TRBJ2-2; 9 bases map to TRBD1. The sample taken for sequencing was peripheral blood. This TCR was recovered from a man aged 55 to 70 who had recovered from COVID-19. DNA of the CDR3: TGCGCCAGCAGCCGGACAGGGGACACCGGGGAGCTGTTTTTT. Its protein product is CASSRTGDTGELFF.